Shown below are 16 T cell receptor beta chains from a single sample sequenced in a study of T cells in Graves' hyperthyroidism and ophthalmopathy. Researchers took RNA transcripts and amplified the TCR beta CDR3 regions from them. First-round RT-PCR with HTBI primers amplified the TCR CDR3 region. One entry per CDR3 protein, called by TCRdb with MiXCR from the multiplex PCR reads. The sample yields 600,000 or so distinct CDR3 sequences, more than 12% seen once. Sequencing used blood. The source is a woman aged 45-65 years with Graves' ophthalmopathy.

The gene calls are TRBV9 and TRBJ1-2; D possibly corresponds to TRBD1 (5 bases). Germline V lookup: CDR1 SGDLS, CDR2 YYNGEE. Trimming took 4 bases from V and 4 from J, leaving 23 bases between them. This CDR3 is 17 amino acids long. The CDR3 DNA follows: TGTGCCAGCAGCCCCAGGGTTGGGTACGGTATCGGCTATGGCTACACCTTC. Its protein product is CASSPRVGYGIGYGYTF.

This clonotype appeared many times. The chain links TRBV12-3 or TRBV12-4 to TRBJ1-2; D might be TRBD1 (6 bases). The CDR3 covers 15 residues. Trimming cost V 6 bases and J 2 bases, with 16 bases left between them. The CDR3 loop reads CASRKFGQRNYGYTF. The DNA for the CDR3 is TGTGCCAGCAGGAAATTTGGACAGAGAAACTATGGCTACACCTTC.

There are many counts of this clonotype. This chain links TRBV15 with TRBJ2-1, with TRBD1 as a possible D gene (5 bases). Germline V gene data show CDR1 as LNHNV and CDR2 as YYDKDF (reference sequence). The CDR3 spans 16 residues. V was pared by 0 bases and J by 0 bases, with 9 bases between. The CDR3 bases are TGTGCCACCAGCAGAGATCCAGGGAACTCCTACAATGAGCAGTTCTTC. Amino acids: CATSRDPGNSYNEQFF.

The chain joins TRBV14 to TRBJ2-1; no clear D. The CDR3 is 15 residues long. Germline V CDR1 and CDR2: SGHDN, FVKESK. Trimming took 1 base from V and 5 from J, leaving 12 bases between them. CDR3 sequence: CASSQVTRRNNEQFF. CDR3 bases: TGTGCCAGCAGCCAAGTGACACGCCGAAACAATGAGCAGTTCTTC. Full variable domain (outside the CDR3, taken from reference TRBV14 and TRBJ2-1): EAGVTQFPSHSVIEKGQTVTLRCDPISGHDNLYWYRRVMGKEIKFLLHFVKESKQDESGMPNNRFLAERTGGTYSTLKVQPAELEDSGVYFCASSQVTRRNNEQFFGPGTRLTVL.

This clonotype has ten or more counts. This sequence joins TRBV7-3 and TRBJ2-2; D remains unclear. Germline CDR1 reads SGHTA; CDR2 reads FQGTGA. The CDR3 spans 15 residues. Between the trimmed V and J ends, which lost 0 bases and 5 bases, there was a span of 10 bases. The CDR3 region has the DNA TGTGCCAGCAGCTTAACCCCGACCCGGACCGGGGAGCTGTTTTTT. Translated, it gives CASSLTPTRTGELFF.

In its sample, this clonotype was seen many times. The chain employs TRBV20-1 and TRBJ2-7; possible D gene TRBD2, 6 bases. V lost 6 bases to trimming and J lost 2 bases, with 17 bases between them. CDR3 size: 14 residues. The germline V gene encodes CDR1 DFQATT and CDR2 SNEGSKA (reference sequence). The CDR3 reads CSAPRQGGTYEQYF. The DNA of the CDR3 is TGCAGTGCCCCAAGGCAGGGAGGCACCTACGAGCAGTACTTC.

This clonotype has a count of ten or more. The J gene is TRBJ2-1, the V gene TRBV7-9; D remains unclear. The CDR3 has 14 amino acids. The V end lost 1 base, the J end lost 4 bases, and 8 bases lay between the germline ends. Germline CDR1 reads SEHNR; CDR2 reads FQNEAQ (reference sequence). CDR3 coding DNA: TGTGCCAGCAGCTTAGTGGCGAATTACAATGAGCAGTTCTTC. This gives the protein CASSLVANYNEQFF.

This clonotype was seen many times. The rearrangement links TRBV12-3 or TRBV12-4 to TRBJ2-7; D is uncertain. The CDR3 length is 13 residues. V was clipped by 0 bases and J by 3 bases, with 6 bases between them. The DNA of the CDR3 is TGTGCCAGCAGTTTAGCGTTGCTCTACGAGCAGTACTTC. It specifies CASSLALLYEQYF.

This clonotype was found a few times. The chain uses TRBV15 and TRBJ1-6; no clear D. Germline loops: CDR1 LNHNV, CDR2 YYDKDF (reference sequence). CDR3 length: 17 amino acids. V was pared by 0 bases and J by 7 bases, with 16 bases between. CDR3 sequence: CATSRDLRQELNSPLHF. CDR3 DNA sequence: TGTGCCACCAGCAGAGATCTTCGGCAGGAACTAAATTCACCCCTCCACTTT. The variable domain in full, completed from reference TRBV15 and TRBJ1-6, reads DAMVIQNPRYQVTQFGKPVTLSCSQTLNHNVMYWYQQKSSQAPKLLFHYYDKDFNNEADTPDNFQSRRPNTSFCFLDIRSPGLGDTAMYLCATSRDLRQELNSPLHFGNGTRLTVT.

This clonotype was seen only a few times. Here the CDR3 DNA reads TGTGCCAGCAGTGAAGGCCCGAGCTCTGGGGCCAACGTCCTGACTTTC. It is translated as CASSEGPSSGANVLTF. J is TRBJ2-6 and V is TRBV6-1; D is undetermined. Germline V gene sequence: CDR1 MNHNS, CDR2 SASEGT. The V end was cut by 1 base, the J end by 0 bases, with 7 bases between. The CDR3 covers 16 residues.

In nucleotides, the CDR3 is TGTGCCAGCAGCTCCGGAGACCGGGGCTACACCTTC. This encodes CASSSGDRGYTF. The chain joins TRBV7-9 to TRBJ1-2; D remains unclear. The CDR3 is 12 residues long. The ends were cut back, 4 bases at V and 8 bases at J, with 11 bases in the middle. From germline, CDR1 is SEHNR and CDR2 FQNEAQ (reference sequence).

The table lists this clonotype with a few counts. The chain uses TRBV9 and TRBJ2-2; D uncertain. Germline assignment: CDR1 SGDLS and CDR2 YYNGEE. V dropped 0 bases and J dropped 5 bases, with 11 bases sitting between them. The CDR3 runs to 15 residues. CDR3 amino acids: CASSVDLGKTGELFF. Here the CDR3 DNA reads TGTGCCAGCAGCGTAGACTTGGGGAAGACCGGGGAGCTGTTTTTT.

The genes are TRBV5-1 and TRBJ2-1; 7 bases are a match to TRBD2. The junction had 5 bases not matched to a gene; V was cut back by 8 bases and J by 0 bases. This CDR3 is 14 amino acids long. Germline CDR1 is SGHRS and CDR2 is YFSETQ. For the CDR3, the DNA is TGCGCCAGTACGCGGGGGAACTCCTACAATGAGCAGTTCTTC. Translating it yields CASTRGNSYNEQFF.

In nucleotides, the CDR3 is TGTGCCAGCAGTCAAGGACAGGGGGCCGATGACTATGGCTACACCTTC. Protein product: CASSQGQGADDYGYTF. The rearrangement joins TRBV7-9 to TRBJ1-2; 11 bases are shared with TRBD1. Germline CDR1 reads SEHNR; CDR2 reads FQNEAQ (reference sequence). Unmatched junction bases numbered 9, after V lost 6 bases and J lost 3 bases. The CDR3 covers 16 residues. Looking up the rest from reference TRBV7-9 and TRBJ1-2 gives the full variable domain: DTGVSQNPRHKITKRGQNVTFRCDPISEHNRLYWYRQTLGQGPEFLTYFQNEAQLEKSRLLSDRFSAERPKGSFSTLEIQRTEQGDSAMYLCASSQGQGADDYGYTFGSGTRLTVV.

This clonotype was observed at least ten times. The rearrangement uses TRBV12-3 or TRBV12-4 and TRBJ1-5; D gene ambiguous. The V end was cut by 3 bases, the J end by 5 bases, with 8 bases between. The CDR3 is made up of 13 amino acids. The CDR3 region is CASSFITYQPQHF. The CDR3 coding sequence is TGTGCCAGCAGTTTTATAACGTATCAGCCCCAGCATTTT.

V is TRBV6-1 and J is TRBJ2-7; a possible D gene is TRBD1 (7 bases). Germline V CDR1 and CDR2: MNHNS, SASEGT. This CDR3 has 15 amino acids. Trimming stripped 1 base from V and 7 bases from J, with 17 bases between. CDR3 loop: CASSEGPGGLVEQYF. CDR3 sequence (DNA): TGTGCCAGCAGTGAAGGGCCAGGGGGACTGGTGGAGCAGTACTTC.